Each of the 18 T cell receptor beta chains below was sequenced from the same sample in a study of T-cell memory formation after mild COVID-19. MiXCR was run by TCRdb on the 5' RACE reads, yielding one entry per CDR3 protein. The sample lists approximately 500,000 distinct CDR3 sequences, roughly 25% occurring once. The sequencing sample was made of PBMCs or a T cell subset sorted from them (not recorded which). The receptors come from an adult woman who had mild COVID-19 (a few samples of this study predate the infection). Cell type and time point are not known.

The V call is TRBV9, the J call TRBJ1-1; D perhaps matches TRBD1 (5 bases). Germline lookup yields CDR1 SGDLS and CDR2 YYNGEE. The CDR3 totals 15 residues. V was cut by 4 bases and J by 4 bases, with 17 bases left in between. In nucleotides, the CDR3 is TGTGCCAGCAGCTCAAGAGAAAACCAGGGCACTGAAGCTTTCTTT. Amino acids: CASSSRENQGTEAFF.

This clonotype occurred once. The chain couples TRBV12-3 or TRBV12-4 to TRBJ2-7; D unclear. The CDR3 is 12 residues long. The V end lost 6 bases, the J end lost 6 bases, and 12 bases lay between the germline ends. CDR3 protein: CASRATKPEQYF. DNA of the CDR3: TGTGCCAGCAGAGCCACAAAGCCCGAGCAGTACTTC.

This clonotype was detected only a few times. The chain employs TRBV6-2 or TRBV6-3 and TRBJ1-5; 7 bases are shared with TRBD1. The CDR3 extends over 13 amino acids. CDR1 and CDR2 from the germline V gene are MNHEY and SVGEGT. V was pared by 7 bases and J by 4 bases, with 4 bases of the junction left unmatched. CDR3: CASTWTGNQPQHF. CDR3 coding DNA: TGTGCCAGCACCTGGACAGGAAATCAGCCCCAGCATTTT.

This clonotype was seen only a few times. The V call is TRBV4-3, the J call TRBJ2-1; TRBD1 matches at 9 bases. The CDR3 has 15 amino acids. V trimming: 0 bases; J trimming: 8 bases; junction bases outside the gene matches: 5. Germline V gene lookup returns CDR1 LGHNA and CDR2 YSLEER. The DNA for the CDR3 is TGCGCCAGCAGCCAAGATGGGACAGGGTTATATGAGCAGTTCTTC. It encodes CASSQDGTGLYEQFF.

The chain joins TRBV10-3 to TRBJ2-1, with 10 bases fitting TRBD2. The length of the CDR3 is 17 residues. Germline V gene sequence: CDR1 ENHRY, CDR2 SYGVKD. Trimming removed 1 base from V and 2 bases from J; junction bases left unmatched: 5. CDR3 residues: CAISELVAGGTYNEQFF. The CDR3, as DNA: TGTGCCATCAGTGAGTTAGTAGCGGGAGGTACCTACAATGAGCAGTTCTTC.

This clonotype showed up just a few times. The rearrangement joins TRBV24-1 to TRBJ2-1; 9 bases align to TRBD1. Germline CDR1 KGHDR, CDR2 SFDVKD. Trimming removed 4 bases from V and 5 bases from J; junction bases left unmatched: 14. The CDR3 runs 18 residues. In DNA, the CDR3 is TGTGCCACCAGTGACCCGGGACAGGGTGCGGTGTTAGACAATGAGCAGTTCTTC. This encodes CATSDPGQGAVLDNEQFF.

The chain carries TRBV6-6 and TRBJ2-3, with D unresolved. Germline V gene data show CDR1 as MNHNY and CDR2 as SVGAGI (reference sequence). The CDR3 is 14 residues long. V lost 0 bases to trimming and J lost 0 bases, with 4 bases between them. CDR3 in amino acids: CASSYSSSTDTQYF. The DNA for the CDR3 is TGTGCCAGCAGTTACTCGTCTAGCACAGATACGCAGTATTTT.

This clonotype was observed a handful of times. The chain has TRBV30 and TRBJ2-1; 9 nucleotides match TRBD2. J was trimmed by 1 base and V by 5 bases; bases with no gene match: 0. The CDR3 length is 13 residues. Germline V gene lookup returns CDR1 GTSNPN and CDR2 SVGIG (reference sequence). In DNA, the CDR3 is TGTGCCTGGGCGGGAGGGTCCTACAATGAGCAGTTCTTC. Its protein product is CAWAGGSYNEQFF.

This clonotype was detected a few times. The chain is built from TRBV7-2 and TRBJ2-5; 7 bases are shared with TRBD2. The CDR3 is made up of 16 amino acids. The V segment lost 1 base and the J segment 3 bases; nucleotides outside the gene matches: 8. The germline V gene has CDR1 SGHTA and CDR2 FQGNSA. The CDR3 region has the DNA TGTGCCAGCAGCTTAGGCGTTACTAGCGCTAAAGAGACCCAGTACTTC. Encoded protein: CASSLGVTSAKETQYF.

This chain uses TRBV7-2 with TRBJ2-7; maybe TRBD1 (5 bases). Trimming removed 5 bases from V and 6 bases from J, with 20 bases in between. The V gene's germline CDR1 is SGHTA and CDR2 FQGNSA. The CDR3 sequence is 15 residues long. Here the CDR3 DNA reads TGTGCCAGCAGCCCTTCGATGGCAGGGTCGTTCGAGCAGTACTTC. This translates into CASSPSMAGSFEQYF.

V and J are TRBV30 and TRBJ2-7, with 7 bases that match TRBD2. The CDR3 contains 14 residues. Trimming at V came to 1 base and at J to 3 bases, leaving 6 bases not matched to a gene. The germline gives CDR1 GTSNPN, CDR2 SVGIG (reference sequence). This CDR3 reads CAWSGVTSYYEQYF. The CDR3 DNA reads TGTGCCTGGAGTGGGGTGACTAGCTACTACGAGCAGTACTTC.

The chain couples TRBV10-3 to TRBJ2-5, with D possibly matching TRBD2 (6 bases). The V and J ends lost 6 bases and 1 base respectively, with 12 bases between them. The V gene's germline CDR1 is ENHRY and CDR2 SYGVKD. The CDR3 is 14 residues long. CDR3 in DNA: TGTGCCATCAGGAGCGGGTCCGTCCAAGAGACCCAGTACTTC. Amino acid sequence: CAIRSGSVQETQYF.

A few counts support this clonotype. The chain uses TRBV7-9 and TRBJ2-1; 11 nucleotides line up with TRBD2. The V gene's germline CDR1 is SEHNR and CDR2 FQNEAQ (reference sequence). CDR3 length: 16 amino acids. Trimming removed 5 bases from V and 4 bases from J; junction bases left unmatched: 7. CDR3: CASSDQTSGVYNEQFF. The DNA of the CDR3 is TGTGCCAGCAGCGACCAGACTAGCGGGGTTTACAATGAGCAGTTCTTC.

This clonotype has just a few counts. V is TRBV7-8 and J is TRBJ2-3; 11 positions match TRBD2. Looked up from germline, CDR1 is SGHVS and CDR2 is FQNEAQ. Trimming took 5 bases from V and 2 from J; bases not matched to a gene: 9. The CDR3 runs 17 residues. CDR3 amino acids: CASSPHRTSGFTDTQYF. Written as DNA, the CDR3 is TGTGCCAGCAGCCCCCACAGGACTAGCGGGTTCACAGATACGCAGTATTTT.

The chain uses TRBV19 and TRBJ1-5, with no clear D. V dropped 9 bases and J dropped 1 base, with 13 bases sitting between them. CDR1 LNHDA and CDR2 SQIVND come from the germline V gene (reference sequence). The CDR3 has 14 residues. This chain's CDR3 is CASQSWGSNQPQHF. The CDR3 bases are TGTGCCAGCCAGAGTTGGGGAAGCAATCAGCCCCAGCATTTT.

This clonotype was found many times. The chain links TRBV5-6 to TRBJ1-1; 7 bases map to TRBD1. This CDR3 is 16 amino acids long. Germline V lookup: CDR1 SGHDT, CDR2 YYEEEE. Trimming at V came to 1 base and at J to 4 bases, leaving 10 bases not matched to a gene. CDR3 nucleotides: TGTGCCAGCAGCTTGCTACGGGACAGAGCATCCACTGAAGCTTTCTTT. Translation: CASSLLRDRASTEAFF.

This sequence joins TRBV6-4 and TRBJ2-1, with 8 bases identical to TRBD2. CDR3 length: 16 amino acids. J was trimmed by 3 bases and V by 0 bases; bases with no gene match: 4. CDR1 is MRHNA, CDR2 SNTAGT, per germline. Written as DNA, the CDR3 is TGTGCCAGCAGTGACTCAACTAGCGGAGACTACAATGAGCAGTTCTTC. Protein product: CASSDSTSGDYNEQFF.

This clonotype was seen more than once but under ten times. The chain couples TRBV5-1 to TRBJ2-3; D unclear. The CDR3 length is 14 residues. Germline lookup yields CDR1 SGHRS and CDR2 YFSETQ. V was trimmed by 0 bases and J by 2 bases, leaving 7 bases between them. CDR3 sequence: CASSLAVITDTQYF. The DNA of the CDR3 is TGCGCCAGCAGCTTGGCTGTAATCACAGATACGCAGTATTTT.